This T cell receptor beta chain was observed in a study of cytomegalovirus exposure and HLA in healthy donors. Overall study results and limits: Among TCR beta chains, those listed as cytomegalovirus-associated numbered some 170. Cytomegalovirus status, reportedly, was diagnosed with high specificity and sensitivity by the classifier. Three chains linked to CMV were shown in vitro to be specific for CMV antigens.

The CDR3 totals 15 residues. The V and J ends lost 6 bases and 2 bases, in that order; junction bases with no gene match: 4. Per germline, CDR1 SGHAT and CDR2 FQNNGV. Using immunoSEQ multiplex PCR, the repertoire was profiled, and TCRdb retains in-frame clones only, with some absent. The data contain about 120,000 clones, roughly 95% of them singletons. Concerning this clone itself: Its antigen is not identified.

It was the approximately 130-subject validation cohort, separate from the roughly 700-subject first cohort, to which the donors belonged. The receptor's source is a man aged 18-30 years in good health and CMV-seronegative. The sample comprised PBMCs. V is TRBV11-2 and J is TRBJ2-5; 12 bases are shared with TRBD2. CDR3 residues: CASSDLAGGQETQYF. CDR3 DNA sequence: TGTGCCAGCAGTGACCTAGCGGGAGGGCAAGAGACCCAGTACTTC.